The 7 T cell receptor beta chains below were found in one sample sequenced in a study of cytomegalovirus exposure and HLA in healthy donors. 13 Jbeta primers and 60 Vbeta primers were used for the PCR. Only in-frame clones appear in the TCRdb table, and some are missing; sequencing was by immunoSEQ multiplex PCR. The data show roughly 200,000 clones, 79% seen once. The sample comprised PBMCs. These TCRs come from a woman aged 25 to 39 in good health and CMV-seropositive.

The CDR3 DNA is TGTGCCAGCAGCTTAGGGAGGGGCCGGAGCTCCTACGAGCAGTACTTC. Protein: CASSLGRGRSSYEQYF. The chain carries TRBV7-8 and TRBJ2-7; tentative D call: TRBD2 (6 bases). CDR1 is SGHVS and CDR2 is FQNEAQ in the germline V gene. This CDR3 spans 16 amino acids. V gave up 1 base and J gave up 0 bases, with 13 bases separating them.

This clone showed up just a few times. The rearrangement uses TRBV6-4 and TRBJ1-1, with a tentative D call TRBD1 (5 bases). V lost 5 bases, J lost 6 bases, and 19 bases lay in between. CDR1 MRHNA and CDR2 SNTAGT come from the germline V gene. CDR3 length: 15 residues. CDR3 in amino acids: CASSPQGNLGSEAFF. CDR3 in DNA: TGTGCCAGCAGTCCCCAGGGTAATTTGGGCTCTGAAGCTTTCTTT.

The V and J genes are TRBV5-1 and TRBJ2-2; TRBD1 might be the D (5 bases). Germline CDR1 is SGHRS and CDR2 is YFSETQ. This CDR3 spans 15 amino acids. V shed 1 base and J shed 2 bases, with 9 bases lying between them. In nucleotides, the CDR3 is TGCGCCAGCAGCTTGACCCAGGGAAACACCGGGGAGCTGTTTTTT. Residues: CASSLTQGNTGELFF.

In DNA form, the CDR3 reads TGTGCCTGGAGCCGGGGGACCTTCAGTGAGCAGTTCTTC. Translating gives CAWSRGTFSEQFF. The rearrangement uses TRBV30 and TRBJ2-1, with D perhaps TRBD2 (6 bases). The CDR3 loop spans 13 amino acids. V lost 3 bases and J lost 9, with 15 bases in between. CDR1 and CDR2 (germline): GTSNPN, SVGIG (reference sequence).

The V and J genes are TRBV10-2 and TRBJ1-5; D uncertain. Trimming took off 2 bases at V and 0 bases at J, with 5 bases between the two ends. Germline-derived CDR1 and CDR2 are WSHSY and SAAADI. The CDR3 runs to 14 residues. The chain's CDR3 is CASSETTSNQPQHF. CDR3 coding DNA: TGCGCCAGCAGTGAGACAACTAGCAATCAGCCCCAGCATTTT.

This clone appeared a single time. V usage is TRBV7-9 and J usage is TRBJ1-2, with a weak D call TRBD1 (5 bases). The CDR3 runs 18 residues. The germline V and J ends were trimmed by 4 bases and 4 bases, with 25 bases remaining between them. Looked up from germline, CDR1 is SEHNR and CDR2 is FQNEAQ (reference sequence). The CDR3 loop reads CASSSGSGGIDGVYGYTF. Here the CDR3 DNA reads TGTGCCAGCAGCTCGGGGTCGGGGGGGATAGACGGGGTCTATGGCTACACCTTC.

The rearrangement uses TRBV7-9 and TRBJ2-7; unclear D gene. Per germline, CDR1 SEHNR and CDR2 FQNEAQ (reference sequence). CDR3 length equals 16 residues. Between the trimmed V and J ends, which lost 3 bases and 3 bases, there was a span of 18 bases. CDR3 bases: TGTGCCAGCAGCTTTTCGCTCCAGTCACACCTCTACGAGCAGTACTTC. This encodes CASSFSLQSHLYEQYF.